The source of this T cell receptor (beta chain) is a study of cytomegalovirus exposure and HLA in healthy donors. Across the study: Earlier sequencing of some 170 million T cells yielded under 120 million unique TCR beta sequences. Study-level findings and limits: Rarity held for most TCR sequences, but there were some public TCRs that occurred in many donors. Data from an earlier analysis indicated that most TCR beta V segments were productive either about 87% or about 30% of the time.

As concerns this clone: Its antigen is as yet unknown.

The PCR contained 60 Vbeta and 13 Jbeta primers. Produced via immunoSEQ multiplex PCR; TCRdb's table is partial and in-frame only. The sample yields 150,000 to 200,000 clones, over 60% seen once. V was cut by 5 bases and J by 5 bases, with 13 bases left in between. This CDR3 has 15 residues. CDR1 is MDHEN, CDR2 SYDVKM, per germline. The sequencing input was PBMCs. The chain recombines TRBV28 with TRBJ1-6, with D unresolved. The source of this sequence is a woman aged 45-65 years in good health and CMV-seropositive. CDR3 nucleotides: TGTGCCAGCAGTCCCAGTGTTGGTAATAATTCACCCCTCCACTTT. This translates into CASSPSVGNNSPLHF.